Following are 9 T cell receptor beta chains from one sample sequenced in a study of response to subunit inactivated influenza vaccine. In TCRdb, the RT-PCR reads were re-called with MiXCR into one record per CDR3 protein. The sample shows about 700,000 distinct CDR3 sequences, roughly 14% of them seen only once. The material was PBMCs from blood, obtained roughly 12 days after vaccination. Receptor source: a man over 45 who received an inactivated influenza vaccine.

The chain employs TRBV30 and TRBJ2-2; the D gene is possibly TRBD1 (6 bases). CDR3 size: 15 residues. V was clipped by 3 bases and J by 5 bases, with 16 bases between them. Per germline, CDR1 GTSNPN and CDR2 SVGIG (reference sequence). The DNA of the CDR3 is TGTGCCTGGAGCCCCACCCCAGGGGCAACCGGGGAGCTGTTTTTT. As protein: CAWSPTPGATGELFF.

The rearrangement uses TRBV6-5 and TRBJ1-4; no firm D call. Germline V gene lookup returns CDR1 MNHEY and CDR2 SVGAGI. V was pared by 4 bases and J by 12 bases, with 12 bases between. This CDR3 contains 12 residues. The CDR3 sequence is CASSSRYGQLFF. CDR3 DNA: TGTGCCAGCAGTTCGCGCTACGGGCAACTGTTTTTT.

This clonotype came up a few times. V and J are TRBV7-2 and TRBJ2-7; D ambiguous. V was shortened by 1 base and J by 0 bases, with 10 bases between the two germline ends. CDR1 SGHTA and CDR2 FQGNSA come from the germline V gene. This CDR3 has 15 residues. The CDR3: CASSLVAAYSYEQYF. The CDR3 coding sequence is TGTGCCAGCAGCTTAGTGGCGGCGTACTCCTACGAGCAGTACTTC. Complete variable domain (other parts from reference TRBV7-2 and TRBJ2-7): GAGVSQSPSNKVTEKGKDVELRCDPISGHTALYWYRQSLGQGLEFLIYFQGNSAPDKSGLPSDRFSAERTGGSVSTLTIQRTQQEDSAVYLCASSLVAAYSYEQYFGPGTRLTVT.

This clonotype has a count of ten or more. The chain uses TRBV6-2 or TRBV6-3 and TRBJ2-3; 10 bases map to TRBD1. CDR3 length: 13 residues. Trimming took 6 bases from V and 6 from J; bases not matched to a gene: 3. Germline V CDR1 and CDR2: MNHEY, SVGEGT. The CDR3 protein is CASSRQGADTQYF. The CDR3 DNA follows: TGTGCCAGCAGCAGACAGGGGGCGGATACGCAGTATTTT.

The J gene is TRBJ1-6, the V gene TRBV28; D might be TRBD1 (6 bases). CDR1 is MDHEN, CDR2 SYDVKM, per germline. V was shortened by 7 bases and J by 9 bases, with 22 bases between the two germline ends. This CDR3 is built from 16 residues. The CDR3 is CASIPRGGMRGSPLHF. The DNA of the CDR3 is TGTGCCAGCATCCCCCGAGGGGGAATGAGGGGTTCACCCCTCCACTTT.

This clonotype has only a few counts. The V and J genes are TRBV6-1 and TRBJ2-7; weak D call: TRBD2 (6 bases). Looked up from germline, CDR1 is MNHNS and CDR2 is SASEGT. The length of the CDR3 is 13 residues. Trimming took 7 bases from V and 4 from J, leaving 14 bases between them. CDR3 loop: CASKKGLLYEQYF. CDR3 DNA: TGTGCCAGCAAGAAGGGACTTTTATACGAGCAGTACTTC.

The J gene is TRBJ2-2, the V gene TRBV18; the D is unclear. Germline CDR1 KGHSH, CDR2 LQKENI. This CDR3 is 14 amino acids long. The V gene lost 5 bases and the J gene lost 0 bases, with 7 bases spanning the gap. CDR3 in DNA: TGTGCCAGCTCAGTCAAATCGAACACCGGGGAGCTGTTTTTT. It codes for CASSVKSNTGELFF.

This chain uses TRBV7-6 with TRBJ2-1; 8 nucleotides match TRBD2. There are 14 residues in the CDR3. Trimming cost V 8 bases and J 3 bases; bases outside gene matches: 6. Germline assignment: CDR1 SGHVS and CDR2 FNYEAQ. CDR3: CASSLAEVYNEQFF. As DNA, the CDR3 is TGTGCCAGCTCACTAGCGGAGGTCTACAATGAGCAGTTCTTC.

This clonotype was seen more than once but under ten times. V usage is TRBV12-3 or TRBV12-4 and J usage is TRBJ2-1, with D possibly matching TRBD1 (6 bases). The V end lost 5 bases, the J end lost 0 bases, and 20 bases lay between the germline ends. This CDR3 spans 18 amino acids. In DNA, the CDR3 is TGTGCCAGCAGTCAGGCCCCAGGGGCCTACGGCTCCTACAATGAGCAGTTCTTC. Its translation: CASSQAPGAYGSYNEQFF.